This TCR beta chain stems from a study of control samples from healthy donors and cancer patients. This clone was observed a handful of times. The germline V gene has CDR1 LNHDA and CDR2 SQIVND (reference sequence). The CDR3 covers 14 residues. V was pared by 3 bases and J by 4 bases, with 3 bases of the junction left unmatched. TCRdb's copy holds only in-frame clones and misses some; the assay was immunoSEQ multiplex PCR. Of fewer than 70,000 clones in the sample, roughly 80% were seen once. Sequencing was performed on PBMCs. This sequence was found in a woman in her forties or fifties with lung cancer. The chain links TRBV19 to TRBJ2-3; 8 bases fit TRBD1. CDR3 loop: CASSIDRGADTQYF. For the CDR3, the DNA is TGTGCCAGTAGTATCGACAGGGGAGCAGATACGCAGTATTTT.